This TCR beta chain comes out of a study of cytomegalovirus exposure and HLA in healthy donors. Per germline, CDR1 SGHKS and CDR2 YYEKEE (reference sequence). J gave up 2 bases and V 2 bases, and 0 bases lay outside the gene matches. The CDR3 spans 13 residues. On this clone itself: Its target is not known.

Amplification used 60 Vbeta primers and 13 Jbeta primers. Measured with immunoSEQ multiplex PCR; TCRdb has only the in-frame clones, and not every one. The sample records 150,000 to 200,000 clones, roughly 85% being singletons. Study findings and constraints: When the data were analyzed later, several of the most significant clusters appeared to be linked to common viral pathogens. In vitro experiments confirmed that a few CMV-associated chains were specific for CMV antigens. Follow-up analysis found HLA locus-dependent TCR association rates, highest for DRB1 and lowest for HLA-C. Several V segments, TRBV6-2 and TRBV6-3 among them, could not be told apart and were dropped.

The clonotype originates from a man aged 40-49 years in good health and CMV-seropositive. Sample: PBMCs. The genes are TRBV5-5 and TRBJ1-2; 7 bases line up with TRBD1. CDR3 DNA sequence: TGTGCCAGCAGCTTACAGGGGAACTATGGCTACACCTTC. This sequence encodes CASSLQGNYGYTF. Full variable domain (missing parts from reference TRBV5-5 and TRBJ1-2): DAGVTQSPTHLIKTRGQQVTLRCSPISGHKSVSWYQQVLGQGPQFIFQYYEKEERGRGNFPDRFSARQFPNYSSELNVNALLLGDSALYLCASSLQGNYGYTFGSGTRLTVV.